The clone carrying this TCR beta chain appeared once. Its specificity is not known. TCRdb's table, derived via immunoSEQ multiplex PCR, lists solely in-frame clones and lacks some. The table includes about 30,000 clones, around 78% detected once. The sample originates from a study of T cells in narcolepsy. In the study overall: Patients with NT1 or NT2 and healthy control donors were enrolled. Study-wide points: Healthy controls reportedly lacked the autoreactive clonotypes serially found in patients' blood. Same-patient CSF and blood CD4+ T cell clonotypes included HCRT-specific and TRIB2-specific autoreactive ones. In some patient and control memory CD4+ samples, autoreactive clones were absent.

Germline-derived CDR1 and CDR2 are MGHRA and YSYEKL. V was pared by 0 bases and J by 5 bases, with 19 bases between. The CDR3 is made up of 17 amino acids. This sequence joins TRBV4-1 and TRBJ1-1; unclear D gene. The sequence was obtained from a human donor with narcolepsy. Sequencing input: CD45RA- memory CD4+ T cells from PBMCs. The chain's CDR3 is CASSQEIVASRGTEAFF. As DNA, the CDR3 is TGCGCCAGCAGCCAAGAGATCGTGGCGTCTCGAGGGACTGAAGCTTTCTTT.